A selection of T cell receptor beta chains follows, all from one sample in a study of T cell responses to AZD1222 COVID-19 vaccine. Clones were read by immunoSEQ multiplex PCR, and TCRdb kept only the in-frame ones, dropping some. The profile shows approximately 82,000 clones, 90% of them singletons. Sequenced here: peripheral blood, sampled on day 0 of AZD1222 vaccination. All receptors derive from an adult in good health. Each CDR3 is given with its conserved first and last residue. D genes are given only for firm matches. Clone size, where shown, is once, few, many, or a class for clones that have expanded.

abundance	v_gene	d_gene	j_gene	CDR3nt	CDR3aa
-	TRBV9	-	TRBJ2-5	TGTGCCAGCAGCCCGCGGGACCGGGGGCGAGGAGGGGGAGAGACCCAGTACTTC	CASSPRDRGRGGGETQYF
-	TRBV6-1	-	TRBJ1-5	TGTGCCAGCAGTGACGTGGGGGTTCAGCCCCAGCATTTT	CASSDVGVQPQHF
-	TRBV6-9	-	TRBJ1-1	TGTGCCAGCAGCCGTAAGGGGCACACTGAAGCTTTCTTT	CASSRKGHTEAFF
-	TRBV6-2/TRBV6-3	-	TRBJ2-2	TGTGCCAGCAGCCTGGACGGCACGAACACCGGGGAGCTGTTTTTT	CASSLDGTNTGELFF
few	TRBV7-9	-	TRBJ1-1	TGTGCCAGCAGCCACGGACAGAGAGAAGCTTTCTTT	CASSHGQREAFF
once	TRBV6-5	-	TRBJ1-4	TGTGCCAGCAGTTACTCACAGGGCTATGAAAAACTGTTTTTT	CASSYSQGYEKLFF
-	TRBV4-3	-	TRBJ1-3	TGCGCCAGCAGCCAAGATAATTCAGGGGCTGGAAACACCATATATTTT	CASSQDNSGAGNTIYF
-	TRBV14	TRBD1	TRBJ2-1	TGTGCCAGCAGCCAGGGACAGGGGGCATACAATGAGCAGTTCTTC	CASSQGQGAYNEQFF
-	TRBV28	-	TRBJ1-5	TGTGCCAGCAGGCGGAGCAGCCTAAATCAGCCCCAGCATTTT	CASRRSSLNQPQHF
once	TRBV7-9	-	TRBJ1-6	TGTGCCAGCAGCTTAGGGGGTCAGGCGAGAGATAATTCACCCCTCCACTTT	CASSLGGQARDNSPLHF
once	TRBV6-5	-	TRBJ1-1	TGTGCCAGCAGTTACTCTCGGGGTCAGGGAGGAGCTTTCTTT	CASSYSRGQGGAFF
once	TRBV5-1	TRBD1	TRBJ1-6	TGCGCCAGCAGCATGGGACAGGAGGAAAGTTCACCCCTCCACTTT	CASSMGQEESSPLHF
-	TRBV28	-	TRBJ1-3	TGTGCCAGCAGTTTAGGGGGGGGAAACACCATATATTTT	CASSLGGGNTIYF
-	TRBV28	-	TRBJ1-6	TGTGCCACCGTCTTAAGTAGTCAGAATTCACCCCTCCACTTT	CATVLSSQNSPLHF
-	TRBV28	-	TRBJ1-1	TGTGCCAGCAGTTTTGGGTTTAACACTGAAGCTTTCTTT	CASSFGFNTEAFF
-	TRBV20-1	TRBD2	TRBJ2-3	TGCAGTGCTAGTACTTCTCGCGGGGGGGCTTCGTTGGATACGCAGTATTTT	CSASTSRGGASLDTQYF
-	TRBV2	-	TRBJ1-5	TGTGCCAGCAGTGGTGAAGGGGTGGGCAATCAGCCCCAGCATTTT	CASSGEGVGNQPQHF
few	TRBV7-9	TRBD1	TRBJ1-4	TGTGCCAGCAGCCTCAGACAGGGAAATGAAAAACTGTTTTTT	CASSLRQGNEKLFF
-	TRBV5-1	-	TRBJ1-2	TGCGCCAGCAGCCACGAAGGGGGTCATGGCTACACCTTC	CASSHEGGHGYTF
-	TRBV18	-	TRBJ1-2	TGTGCCAGCTCACCATCGGGGGATGGCTATGGCTACACCTTC	CASSPSGDGYGYTF
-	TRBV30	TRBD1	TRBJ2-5	TGTGCCTGGAGTGTAACAGGGGTGGTGGAGACCCAGTACTTC	CAWSVTGVVETQYF
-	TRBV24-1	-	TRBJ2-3	TGTGCCACCGGGGGGGCGGGCACAGATACGCAGTATTTT	CATGGAGTDTQYF
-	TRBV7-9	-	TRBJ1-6	TGTGCCAGCAGCCCATACGGGCGTGATGATTCACCCCTCCACTTT	CASSPYGRDDSPLHF